This T cell receptor (beta chain) derives from a study of blood T cells in healthy people across ages. Whole-study results and caveats: Across the age range, TCR beta diversity per million T cells fell in a roughly linear way.

This clonotype occurred once. Its target is unknown. V lost 4 bases to trimming and J lost 9 bases; unmatched junction nucleotides: 11. The CDR3 is made up of 14 amino acids. Germline V gene lookup returns CDR1 GTSNPN and CDR2 SVGIG (reference sequence). Next came a second PCR, run for about 6 to 11 cycles, which used a sample-barcoded 5' primer along with a J-beta primer mix. A single record per CDR3 protein comes from TCRdb applying MiXCR to the 5' RACE reads. The table includes about 1.6 million distinct CDR3 sequences, around 36% detected once. Sequenced input: blood. The chain carries TRBV30 and TRBJ2-1; 8 positions agree with TRBD2. This TCR was recovered from a woman in her 30s in good health. The CDR3 coding sequence is TGTGCCTGGACGCCCGGGACTAGAGTGGGTGAGCAGTTCTTC. Amino acid sequence: CAWTPGTRVGEQFF.